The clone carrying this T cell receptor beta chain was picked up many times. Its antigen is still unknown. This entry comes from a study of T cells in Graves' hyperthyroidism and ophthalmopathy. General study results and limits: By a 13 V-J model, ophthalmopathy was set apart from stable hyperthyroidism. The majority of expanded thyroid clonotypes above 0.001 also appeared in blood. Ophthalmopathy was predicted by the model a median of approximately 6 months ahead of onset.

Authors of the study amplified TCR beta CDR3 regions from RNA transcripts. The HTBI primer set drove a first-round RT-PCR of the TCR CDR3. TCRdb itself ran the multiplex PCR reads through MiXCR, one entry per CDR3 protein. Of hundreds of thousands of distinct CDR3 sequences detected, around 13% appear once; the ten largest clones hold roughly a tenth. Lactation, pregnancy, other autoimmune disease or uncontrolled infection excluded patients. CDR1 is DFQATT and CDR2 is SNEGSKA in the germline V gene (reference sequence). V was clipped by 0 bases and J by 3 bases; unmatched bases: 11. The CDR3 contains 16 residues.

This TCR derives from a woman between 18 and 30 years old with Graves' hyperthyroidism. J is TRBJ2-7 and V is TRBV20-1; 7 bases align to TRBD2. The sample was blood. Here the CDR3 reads CSARDTRGGSIYEQYF. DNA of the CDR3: TGCAGTGCTAGAGATACGCGGGGCGGGAGTATCTACGAGCAGTACTTC.